This T cell receptor (beta chain) was documented in a study of blood T cell repertoires in COVID-19. Study-level information: There were acute and convalescent COVID-19 samples, and they came from the United States, Italy and Spain. The cDNA or gDNA used as material had been derived from T cells, B-cell-depleted T cells, or PBMCs.

Methods used by the authors: Cell counts per sample came from amplifying reference gene primers. Only in-frame clones appear in the TCRdb table, and some are missing; sequencing was by immunoSEQ multiplex PCR. V and J calls and clone size follow that table, whereas D and trimming were derived from the DNA. The sample records about 75,000 clones, around nine tenths being singletons. Germline-derived CDR1 and CDR2 are SEHNR and FQNEAQ (reference sequence). With 1 base clipped from V and 2 bases from J, the junction kept 10 bases outside the gene matches. The CDR3 has 18 amino acids. This clone was recorded once.

This receptor was taken from a human donor in a cohort sampled during active COVID-19. Sequenced sample: peripheral blood. The V gene is TRBV7-9, the J gene TRBJ2-3; 9 positions match TRBD2. The CDR3 coding sequence is TGTGCCAGCAGCTTAGGGGATATTAGCGGGAGTCTCACAGATACGCAGTATTTT. This encodes CASSLGDISGSLTDTQYF.